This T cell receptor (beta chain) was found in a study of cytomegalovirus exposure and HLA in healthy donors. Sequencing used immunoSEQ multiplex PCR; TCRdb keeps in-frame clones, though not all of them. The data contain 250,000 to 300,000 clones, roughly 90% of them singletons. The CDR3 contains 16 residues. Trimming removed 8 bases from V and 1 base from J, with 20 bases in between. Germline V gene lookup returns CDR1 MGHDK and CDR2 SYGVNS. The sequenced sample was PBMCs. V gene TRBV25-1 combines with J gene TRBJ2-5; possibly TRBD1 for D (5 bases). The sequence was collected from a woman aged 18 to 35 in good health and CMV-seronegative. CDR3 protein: CASSHDTGNFQETQYF. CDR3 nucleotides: TGTGCCAGCTCCCACGACACAGGCAATTTCCAAGAGACCCAGTACTTC.